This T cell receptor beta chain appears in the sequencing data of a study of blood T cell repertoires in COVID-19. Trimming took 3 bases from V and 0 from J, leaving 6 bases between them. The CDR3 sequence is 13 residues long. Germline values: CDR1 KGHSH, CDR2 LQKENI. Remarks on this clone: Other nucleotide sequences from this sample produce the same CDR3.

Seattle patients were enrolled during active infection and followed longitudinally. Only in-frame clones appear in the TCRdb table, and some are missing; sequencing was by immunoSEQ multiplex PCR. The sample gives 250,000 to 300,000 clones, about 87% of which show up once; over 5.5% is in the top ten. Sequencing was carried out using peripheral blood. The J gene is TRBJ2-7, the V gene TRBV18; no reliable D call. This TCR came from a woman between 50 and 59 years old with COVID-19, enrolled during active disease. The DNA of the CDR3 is TGTGCCAGCTCACCGCTGAGCTCCTACGAGCAGTACTTC. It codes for CASSPLSSYEQYF.